This T cell receptor (beta chain) was sequenced during a study of T cell responses to AZD1222 COVID-19 vaccine. Study observations and caveats: Nearly half of spike-specific TCRs reportedly go after variant regions that carry no mutations. Mapped onto spike, vaccine-associated CD4 TCRs spanned it and were dominant at 160-218 and 743-854. Baseline seropositives among AZD1222 recipients totaled only 5 to 7.

The method was immunoSEQ multiplex PCR; TCRdb's version includes in-frame clones alone and lacks a portion of them. The repertoire consists of roughly 120,000 clones, with around 87% occurring once and the leading ten covering around 4.4%. The analysis combined second doses at about 4 or about 12 weeks. Germline CDR1 reads SGHRS; CDR2 reads YFSETQ. The CDR3 has 15 amino acids. Unmatched junction bases numbered 2, after V lost 0 bases and J lost 4 bases. To note about this clone: Its cognate antigen is unknown.

The rearrangement uses TRBV5-1 and TRBJ2-2, with TRBD2 matching 8 bases. The sample consisted of peripheral blood, taken 28 days after the second AZD1222 dose. This clonotype was sampled from an adult who received the AZD1222 COVID-19 vaccine. This CDR3 reads CASSLGGTSTGELFF. The CDR3 nucleotides are TGCGCCAGCAGCTTGGGGGGGACTAGCACCGGGGAGCTGTTTTTT.